This T cell receptor (beta chain) was recorded in a study of technical replicates of blood from a few donors. The protocol was immunoSEQ multiplex PCR, while the TCRdb copy is restricted to in-frame clones and leaves out a portion. The sample contains approximately 70,000 clones, roughly 90% of which appear only once. Germline-derived CDR1 and CDR2 are LNHDA and SQIVND (reference sequence). Trimming cost V 5 bases and J 2 bases; bases outside gene matches: 7. The CDR3 extends over 15 amino acids. This receptor was taken from a human donor in good health. This chain joins TRBV19 and TRBJ2-7, with TRBD1 matching 9 bases. The sample consisted of T cells isolated from PBMCs. CDR3 sequence reads: CASSVRGTGPYEQYF. The CDR3 coding sequence is TGTGCCAGTAGTGTCCGAGGGACAGGGCCCTACGAGCAGTACTTC.